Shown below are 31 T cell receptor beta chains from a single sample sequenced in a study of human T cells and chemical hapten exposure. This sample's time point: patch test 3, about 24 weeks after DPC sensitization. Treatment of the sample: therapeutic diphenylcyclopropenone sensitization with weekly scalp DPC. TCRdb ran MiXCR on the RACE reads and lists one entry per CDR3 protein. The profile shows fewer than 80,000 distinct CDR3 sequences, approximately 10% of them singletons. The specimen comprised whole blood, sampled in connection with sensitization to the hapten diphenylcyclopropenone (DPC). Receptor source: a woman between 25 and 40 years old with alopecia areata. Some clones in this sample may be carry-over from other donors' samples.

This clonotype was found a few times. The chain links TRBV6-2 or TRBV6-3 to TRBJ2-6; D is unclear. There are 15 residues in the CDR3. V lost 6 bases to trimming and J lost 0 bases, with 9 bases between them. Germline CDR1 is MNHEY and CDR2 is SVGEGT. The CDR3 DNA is TGTGCCAGCAGGAAAGGTGACTCTGGGGCCAACGTCCTGACTTTC. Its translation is CASRKGDSGANVLTF.

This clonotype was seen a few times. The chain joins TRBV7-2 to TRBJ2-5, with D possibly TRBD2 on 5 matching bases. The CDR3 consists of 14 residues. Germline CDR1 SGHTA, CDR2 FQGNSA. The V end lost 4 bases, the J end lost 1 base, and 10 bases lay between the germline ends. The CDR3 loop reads CASSSYGVQETQYF. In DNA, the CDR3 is TGTGCCAGCAGCTCCTACGGGGTCCAAGAGACCCAGTACTTC. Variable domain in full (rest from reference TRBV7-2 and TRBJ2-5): GAGVSQSPSNKVTEKGKDVELRCDPISGHTALYWYRQSLGQGLEFLIYFQGNSAPDKSGLPSDRFSAERTGGSVSTLTIQRTQQEDSAVYLCASSSYGVQETQYFGPGTRLLVL.

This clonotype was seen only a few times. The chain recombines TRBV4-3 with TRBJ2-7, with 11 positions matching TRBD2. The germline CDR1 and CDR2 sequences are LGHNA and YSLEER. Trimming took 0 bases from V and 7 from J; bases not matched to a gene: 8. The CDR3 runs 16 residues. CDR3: CASSQDTSGSSWEQYF. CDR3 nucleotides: TGCGCCAGCAGCCAAGATACTAGCGGGAGCTCTTGGGAGCAGTACTTC.

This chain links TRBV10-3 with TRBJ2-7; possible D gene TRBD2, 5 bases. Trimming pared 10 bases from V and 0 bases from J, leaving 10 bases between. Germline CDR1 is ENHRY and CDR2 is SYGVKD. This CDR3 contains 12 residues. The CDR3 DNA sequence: TGTGCCACCGAGGGTGACTCCTACGAGCAGTACTTC. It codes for CATEGDSYEQYF.

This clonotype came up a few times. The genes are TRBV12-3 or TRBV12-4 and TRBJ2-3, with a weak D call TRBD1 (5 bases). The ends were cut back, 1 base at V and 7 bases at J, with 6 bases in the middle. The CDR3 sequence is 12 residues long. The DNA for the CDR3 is TGTGCCAGCAGTTTAGAGGGGAATACGCAGTATTTT. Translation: CASSLEGNTQYF.

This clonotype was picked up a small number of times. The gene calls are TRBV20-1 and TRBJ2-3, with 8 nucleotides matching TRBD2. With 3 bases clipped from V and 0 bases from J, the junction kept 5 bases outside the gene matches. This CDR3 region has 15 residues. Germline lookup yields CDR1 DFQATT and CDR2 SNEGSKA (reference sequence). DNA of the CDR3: TGCAGTGCTAGCCGACTAGCGCTAAGCACAGATACGCAGTATTTT. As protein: CSASRLALSTDTQYF.

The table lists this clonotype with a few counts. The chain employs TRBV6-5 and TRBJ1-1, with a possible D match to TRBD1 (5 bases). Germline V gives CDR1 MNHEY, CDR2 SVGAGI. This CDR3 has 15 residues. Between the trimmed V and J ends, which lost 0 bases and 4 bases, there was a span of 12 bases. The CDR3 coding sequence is TGTGCCAGCAGTTACTCGGGGGACTTGGCCACTGAAGCTTTCTTT. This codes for CASSYSGDLATEAFF.

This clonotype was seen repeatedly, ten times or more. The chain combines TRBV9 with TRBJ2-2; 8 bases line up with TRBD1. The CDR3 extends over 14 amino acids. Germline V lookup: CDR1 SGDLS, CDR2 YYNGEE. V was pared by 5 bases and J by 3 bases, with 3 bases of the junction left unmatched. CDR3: CASRETGDTGELFF. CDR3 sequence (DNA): TGTGCCAGCAGGGAGACAGGGGACACCGGGGAGCTGTTTTTT.

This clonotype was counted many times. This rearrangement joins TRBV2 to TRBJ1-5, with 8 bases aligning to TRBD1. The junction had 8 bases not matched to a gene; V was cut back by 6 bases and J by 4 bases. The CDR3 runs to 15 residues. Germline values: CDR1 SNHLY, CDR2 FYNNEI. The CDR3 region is CASRIAGGGNQPQHF. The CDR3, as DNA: TGTGCCAGCAGAATCGCAGGGGGCGGGAATCAGCCCCAGCATTTT.

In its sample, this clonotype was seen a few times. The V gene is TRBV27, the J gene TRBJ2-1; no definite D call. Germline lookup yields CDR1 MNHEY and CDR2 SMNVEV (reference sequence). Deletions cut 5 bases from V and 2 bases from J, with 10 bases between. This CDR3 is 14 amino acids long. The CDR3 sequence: CASSPLPAYNEQFF. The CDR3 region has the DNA TGTGCCAGCAGTCCCCTCCCCGCCTACAATGAGCAGTTCTTC.

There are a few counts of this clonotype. The CDR3 loop is CSVEGRSEYGYTF. In DNA, the CDR3 is TGCAGCGTTGAAGGGAGGAGTGAATATGGCTACACCTTC. The rearrangement joins TRBV29-1 to TRBJ1-2, with D uncertain. V shed 1 base and J shed 5 bases, with 11 bases lying between them. The length of the CDR3 is 13 residues. Germline V gene data show CDR1 as SQVTM and CDR2 as ANQGSEA.

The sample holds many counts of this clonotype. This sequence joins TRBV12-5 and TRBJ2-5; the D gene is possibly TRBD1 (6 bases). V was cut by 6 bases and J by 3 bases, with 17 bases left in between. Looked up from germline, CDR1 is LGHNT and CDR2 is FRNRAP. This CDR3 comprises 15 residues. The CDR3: CASGEPTGIEETQYF. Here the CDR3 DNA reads TGTGCTAGTGGCGAACCTACAGGGATTGAAGAGACCCAGTACTTC.

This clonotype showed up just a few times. CDR3 protein: CASSKGTTGVYNQPQHF. CDR3 DNA: TGTGCCAGCAGCAAAGGGACGACAGGGGTTTATAATCAGCCCCAGCATTTT. The rearrangement joins TRBV21-1 to TRBJ1-5; TRBD1 was called by the table and not checked on the DNA. TRBV21-1 is designated a pseudogene. The CDR3 spans 17 residues.

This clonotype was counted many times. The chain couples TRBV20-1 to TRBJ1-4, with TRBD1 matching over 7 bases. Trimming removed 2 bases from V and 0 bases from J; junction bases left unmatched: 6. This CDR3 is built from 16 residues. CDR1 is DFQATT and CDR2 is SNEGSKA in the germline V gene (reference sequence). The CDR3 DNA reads TGCAGTGCTAGACCCATAACAGGGGCAACTAATGAAAAACTGTTTTTT. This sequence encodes CSARPITGATNEKLFF.

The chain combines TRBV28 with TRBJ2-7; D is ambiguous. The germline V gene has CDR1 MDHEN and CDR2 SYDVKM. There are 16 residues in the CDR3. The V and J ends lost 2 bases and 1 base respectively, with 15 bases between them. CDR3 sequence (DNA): TGTGCCAGCAGTTTAGATTTAGGGCAAATGTCCTACGAGCAGTACTTC. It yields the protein CASSLDLGQMSYEQYF.

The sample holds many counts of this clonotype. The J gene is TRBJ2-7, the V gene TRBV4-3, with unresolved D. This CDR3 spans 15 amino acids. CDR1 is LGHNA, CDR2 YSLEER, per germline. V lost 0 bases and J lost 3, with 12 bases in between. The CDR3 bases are TGCGCCAGCAGCCAAGATTTTTACGAGAGCTACGAGCAGTACTTC. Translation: CASSQDFYESYEQYF.

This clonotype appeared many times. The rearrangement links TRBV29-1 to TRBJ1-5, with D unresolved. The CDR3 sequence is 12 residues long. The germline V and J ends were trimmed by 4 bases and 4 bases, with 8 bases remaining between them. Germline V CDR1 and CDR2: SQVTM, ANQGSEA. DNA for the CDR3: TGCAGCGTTGGGGGAGAGAATCAGCCCCAGCATTTT. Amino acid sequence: CSVGGENQPQHF.

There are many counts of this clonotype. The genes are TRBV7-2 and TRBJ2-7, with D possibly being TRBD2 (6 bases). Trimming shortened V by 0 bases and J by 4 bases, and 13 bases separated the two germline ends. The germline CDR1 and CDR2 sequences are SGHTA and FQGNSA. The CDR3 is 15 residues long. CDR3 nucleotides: TGTGCCAGCAGCTTAGCGGGGACTCCCGATTACGAGCAGTACTTC. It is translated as CASSLAGTPDYEQYF.

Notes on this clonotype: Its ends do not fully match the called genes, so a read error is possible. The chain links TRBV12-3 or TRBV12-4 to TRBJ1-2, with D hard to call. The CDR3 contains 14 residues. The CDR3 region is CASSLAGTNYGYTF. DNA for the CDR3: TGTGCCAGCAGCTTAGCGGGGACTAACTATGGCTACACCTTC.

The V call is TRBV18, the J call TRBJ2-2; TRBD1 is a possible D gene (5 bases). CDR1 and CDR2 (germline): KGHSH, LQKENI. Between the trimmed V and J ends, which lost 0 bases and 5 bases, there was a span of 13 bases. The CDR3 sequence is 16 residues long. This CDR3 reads CASSPPQAGPTGELFF. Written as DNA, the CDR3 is TGTGCCAGCTCACCACCCCAGGCAGGGCCAACCGGGGAGCTGTTTTTT.

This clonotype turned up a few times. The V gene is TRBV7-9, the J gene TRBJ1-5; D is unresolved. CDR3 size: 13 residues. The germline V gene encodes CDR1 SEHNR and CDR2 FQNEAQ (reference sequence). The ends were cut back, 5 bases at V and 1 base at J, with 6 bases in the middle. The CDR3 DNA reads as TGTGCCAGCAGCCGAGTGAGCAATCAGCCCCAGCATTTT. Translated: CASSRVSNQPQHF.

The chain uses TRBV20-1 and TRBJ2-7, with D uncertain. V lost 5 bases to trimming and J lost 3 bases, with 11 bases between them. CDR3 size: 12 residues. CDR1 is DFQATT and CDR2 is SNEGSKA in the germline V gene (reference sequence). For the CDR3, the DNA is TGCAGTGCTCCAAGAGGTGTCTACGAGCAGTACTTC. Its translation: CSAPRGVYEQYF.

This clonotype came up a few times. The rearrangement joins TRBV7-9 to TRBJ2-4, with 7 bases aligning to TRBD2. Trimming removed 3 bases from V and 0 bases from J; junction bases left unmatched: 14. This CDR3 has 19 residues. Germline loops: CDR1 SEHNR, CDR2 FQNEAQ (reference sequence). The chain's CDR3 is CASSLLGGGANIAKNIQYF. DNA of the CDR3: TGTGCCAGCAGCTTGTTGGGCGGGGGAGCTAATATAGCCAAAAACATTCAGTACTTC. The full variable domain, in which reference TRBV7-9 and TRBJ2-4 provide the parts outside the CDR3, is DTGVSQNPRHKITKRGQNVTFRCDPISEHNRLYWYRQTLGQGPEFLTYFQNEAQLEKSRLLSDRFSAERPKGSFSTLEIQRTEQGDSAMYLCASSLLGGGANIAKNIQYFGAGTRLSVL.

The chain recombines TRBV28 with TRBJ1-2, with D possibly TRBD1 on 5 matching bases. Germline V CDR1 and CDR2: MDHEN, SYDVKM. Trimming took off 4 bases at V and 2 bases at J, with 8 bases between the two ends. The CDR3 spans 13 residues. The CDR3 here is CASSWDRNYGYTF. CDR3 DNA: TGTGCCAGCAGTTGGGACCGGAACTATGGCTACACCTTC.

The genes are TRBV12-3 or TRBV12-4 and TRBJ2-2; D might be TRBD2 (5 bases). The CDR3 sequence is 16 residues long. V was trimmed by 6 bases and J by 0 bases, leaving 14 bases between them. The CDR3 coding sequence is TGTGCCAGCAGCCAGAGGCGGGCGACGAACACCGGGGAGCTGTTTTTT. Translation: CASSQRRATNTGELFF.

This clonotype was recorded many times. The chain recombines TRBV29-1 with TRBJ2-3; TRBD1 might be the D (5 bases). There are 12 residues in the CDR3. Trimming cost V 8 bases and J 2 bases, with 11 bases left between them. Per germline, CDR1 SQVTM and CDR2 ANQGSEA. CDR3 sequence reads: CSPGSLTDTQYF. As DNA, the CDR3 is TGCAGCCCAGGGTCTCTCACAGATACGCAGTATTTT.

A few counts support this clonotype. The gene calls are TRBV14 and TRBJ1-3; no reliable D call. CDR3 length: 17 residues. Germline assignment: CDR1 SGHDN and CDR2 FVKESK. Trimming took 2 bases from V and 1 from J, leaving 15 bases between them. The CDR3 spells CASSQSAQRESGNTIYF. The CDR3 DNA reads TGTGCCAGCAGCCAATCCGCACAGAGGGAATCTGGAAACACCATATATTTT.

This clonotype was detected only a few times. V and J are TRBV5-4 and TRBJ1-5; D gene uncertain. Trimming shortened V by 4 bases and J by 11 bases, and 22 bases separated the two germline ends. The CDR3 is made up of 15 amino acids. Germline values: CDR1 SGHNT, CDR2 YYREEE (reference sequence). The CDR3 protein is CASSHERQEPSAQHF. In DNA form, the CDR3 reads TGTGCCAGCAGCCACGAGAGGCAGGAGCCCTCGGCCCAGCATTTT.

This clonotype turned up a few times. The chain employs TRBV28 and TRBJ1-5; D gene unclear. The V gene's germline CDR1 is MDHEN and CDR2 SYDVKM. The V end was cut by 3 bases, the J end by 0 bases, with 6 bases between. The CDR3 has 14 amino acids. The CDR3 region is CASSFGDSNQPQHF. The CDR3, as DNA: TGTGCCAGCAGTTTCGGGGATAGCAATCAGCCCCAGCATTTT.

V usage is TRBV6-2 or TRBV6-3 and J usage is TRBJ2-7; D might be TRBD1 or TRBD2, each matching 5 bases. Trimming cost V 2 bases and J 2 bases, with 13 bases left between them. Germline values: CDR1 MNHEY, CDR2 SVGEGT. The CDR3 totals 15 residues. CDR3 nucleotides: TGTGCCAGCAGTTACGACGGGGACCAAACCTACGAGCAGTACTTC. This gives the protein CASSYDGDQTYEQYF.

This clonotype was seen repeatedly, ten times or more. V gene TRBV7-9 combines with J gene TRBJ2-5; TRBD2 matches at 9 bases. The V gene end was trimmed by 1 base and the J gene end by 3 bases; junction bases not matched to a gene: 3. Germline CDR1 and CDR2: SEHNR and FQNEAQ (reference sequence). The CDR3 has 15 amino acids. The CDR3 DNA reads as TGTGCCAGCAGCTTAGTGGGGACTAGCAAAGAGACCCAGTACTTC. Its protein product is CASSLVGTSKETQYF.